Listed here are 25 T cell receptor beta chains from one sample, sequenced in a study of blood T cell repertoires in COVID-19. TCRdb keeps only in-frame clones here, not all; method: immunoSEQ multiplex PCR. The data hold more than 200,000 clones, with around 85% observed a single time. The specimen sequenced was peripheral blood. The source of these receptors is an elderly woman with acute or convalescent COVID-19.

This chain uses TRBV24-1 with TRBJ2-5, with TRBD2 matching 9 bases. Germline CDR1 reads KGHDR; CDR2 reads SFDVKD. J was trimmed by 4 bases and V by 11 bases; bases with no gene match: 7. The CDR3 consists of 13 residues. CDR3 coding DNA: TGTGCCAGTGCGGGAGGGGCTCCAGAGACCCAGTACTTC. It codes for CASAGGAPETQYF.

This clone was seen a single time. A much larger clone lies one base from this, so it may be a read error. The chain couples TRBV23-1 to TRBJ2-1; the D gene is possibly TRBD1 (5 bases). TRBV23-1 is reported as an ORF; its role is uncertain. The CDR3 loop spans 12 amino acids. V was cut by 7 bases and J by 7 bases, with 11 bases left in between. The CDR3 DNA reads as TGCGCCAGCACCCAAAGGGGTAATGAGCAGTTCTTC. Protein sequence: CASTQRGNEQFF.

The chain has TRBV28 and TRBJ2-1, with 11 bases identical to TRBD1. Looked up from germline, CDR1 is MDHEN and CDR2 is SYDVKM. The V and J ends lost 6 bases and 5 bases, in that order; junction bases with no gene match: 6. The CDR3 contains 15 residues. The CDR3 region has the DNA TGTGCCAGCAGCCCAGGGACAGGGGGAAACAATGAGCAGTTCTTC. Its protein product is CASSPGTGGNNEQFF.

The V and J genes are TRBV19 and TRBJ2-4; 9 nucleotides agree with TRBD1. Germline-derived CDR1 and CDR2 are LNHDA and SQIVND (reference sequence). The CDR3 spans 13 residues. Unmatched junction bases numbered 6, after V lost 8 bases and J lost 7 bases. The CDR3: CASGGTGTNIQYF. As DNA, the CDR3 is TGTGCCAGTGGGGGGACAGGGACGAACATTCAGTACTTC.

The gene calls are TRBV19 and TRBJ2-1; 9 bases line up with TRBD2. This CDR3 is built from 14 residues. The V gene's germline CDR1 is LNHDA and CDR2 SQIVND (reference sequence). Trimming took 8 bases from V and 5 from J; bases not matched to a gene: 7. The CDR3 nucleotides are TGTGCCAGTCTCCAGCGGGGGGACCACAATGAGCAGTTCTTC. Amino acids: CASLQRGDHNEQFF.

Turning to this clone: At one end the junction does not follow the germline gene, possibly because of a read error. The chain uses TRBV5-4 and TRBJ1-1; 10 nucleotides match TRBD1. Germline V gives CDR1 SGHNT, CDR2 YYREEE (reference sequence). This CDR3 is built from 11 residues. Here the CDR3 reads CASSQGQGELF. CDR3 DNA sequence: TGTGCCAGCAGCCAAGGACAGGGGGAGCTTTTT. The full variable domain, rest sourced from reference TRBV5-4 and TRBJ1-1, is ETGVTQSPTHLIKTRGQQVTLRCSSQSGHNTVSWYQQALGQGPQFIFQYYREEENGRGNFPPRFSGLQFPNYSSELNVNALELDDSALYLCASSQGQGELFGQGTRLTVV.

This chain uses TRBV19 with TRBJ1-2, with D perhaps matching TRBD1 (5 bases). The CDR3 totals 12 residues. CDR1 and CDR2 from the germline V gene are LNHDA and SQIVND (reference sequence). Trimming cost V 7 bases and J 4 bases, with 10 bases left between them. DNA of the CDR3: TGTGCCAGTAATCAGGGAAGCTATGGCTACACCTTC. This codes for CASNQGSYGYTF.

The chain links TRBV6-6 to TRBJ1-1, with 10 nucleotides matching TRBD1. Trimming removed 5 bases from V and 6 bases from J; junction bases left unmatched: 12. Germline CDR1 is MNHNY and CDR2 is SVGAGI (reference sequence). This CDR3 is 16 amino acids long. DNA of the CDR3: TGTGCCAGCAGTCGGACAGGGGGGCCGGGAGGGGCTGAAGCTTTCTTT. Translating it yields CASSRTGGPGGAEAFF.

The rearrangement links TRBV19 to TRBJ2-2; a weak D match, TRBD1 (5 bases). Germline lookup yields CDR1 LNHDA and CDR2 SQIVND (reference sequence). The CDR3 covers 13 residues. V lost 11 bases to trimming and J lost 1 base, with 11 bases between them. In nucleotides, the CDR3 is TGTGCCGGCAGTCAGGGGAACACCGGGGAGCTGTTTTTT. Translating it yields CAGSQGNTGELFF. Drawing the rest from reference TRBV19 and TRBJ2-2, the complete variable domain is DGGITQSPKYLFRKEGQNVTLSCEQNLNHDAMYWYRQDPGQGLRLIYYSQIVNDFQKGDIAEGYSVSREKKESFPLTVTSAQKNPTAFYLCAGSQGNTGELFFGEGSRLTVL.

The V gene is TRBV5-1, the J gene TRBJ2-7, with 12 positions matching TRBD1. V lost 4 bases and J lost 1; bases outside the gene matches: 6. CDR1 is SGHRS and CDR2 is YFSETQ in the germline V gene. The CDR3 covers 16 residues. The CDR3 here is CASSRGTGGTSYEQYF. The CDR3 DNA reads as TGCGCCAGCAGCCGCGGGACAGGGGGCACATCCTACGAGCAGTACTTC.

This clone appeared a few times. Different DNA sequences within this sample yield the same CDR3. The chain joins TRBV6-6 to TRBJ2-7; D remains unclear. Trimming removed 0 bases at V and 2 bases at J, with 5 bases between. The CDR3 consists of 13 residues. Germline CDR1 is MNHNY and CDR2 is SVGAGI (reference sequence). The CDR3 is CASSYSSAYEQYF. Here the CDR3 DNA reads TGTGCCAGCAGTTACTCGTCAGCCTACGAGCAGTACTTC.

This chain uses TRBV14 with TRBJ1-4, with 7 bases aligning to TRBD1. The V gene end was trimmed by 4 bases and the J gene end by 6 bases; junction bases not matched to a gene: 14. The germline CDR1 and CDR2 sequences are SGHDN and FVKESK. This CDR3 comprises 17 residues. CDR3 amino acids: CASSRDRAQTRDEKLFF. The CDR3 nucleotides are TGTGCCAGCAGCCGCGACAGGGCCCAGACCAGGGATGAAAAACTGTTTTTT.

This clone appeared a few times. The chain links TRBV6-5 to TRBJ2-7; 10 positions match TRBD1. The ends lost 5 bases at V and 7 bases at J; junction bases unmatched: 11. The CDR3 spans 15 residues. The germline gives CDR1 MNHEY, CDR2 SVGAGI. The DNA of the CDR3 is TGTGCCAGCAGTCGAAGACAGGGGGCGCAAGAAGAGCAGTACTTC. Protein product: CASSRRQGAQEEQYF.

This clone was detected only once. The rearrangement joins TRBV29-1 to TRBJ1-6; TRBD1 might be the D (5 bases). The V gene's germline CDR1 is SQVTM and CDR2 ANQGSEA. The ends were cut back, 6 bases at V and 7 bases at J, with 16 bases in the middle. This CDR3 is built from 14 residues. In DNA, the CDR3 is TGCAGCGTCTCCGAGGGGAGGTACAATTCACCCCTCCACTTT. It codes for CSVSEGRYNSPLHF.

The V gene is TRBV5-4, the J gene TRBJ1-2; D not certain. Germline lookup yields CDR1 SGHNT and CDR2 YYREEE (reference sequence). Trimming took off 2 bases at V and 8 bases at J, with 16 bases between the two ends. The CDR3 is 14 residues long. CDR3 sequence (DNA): TGTGCCAGCAGCTTTACTCCCTCGGCGGTCGGCTACACCTTC. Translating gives CASSFTPSAVGYTF.

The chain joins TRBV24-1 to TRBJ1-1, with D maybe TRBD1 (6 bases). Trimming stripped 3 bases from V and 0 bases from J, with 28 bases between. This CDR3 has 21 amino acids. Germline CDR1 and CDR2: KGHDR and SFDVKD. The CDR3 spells CATSDTPAGDRIRLMNTEAFF. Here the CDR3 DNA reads TGTGCCACCAGTGATACCCCCGCAGGGGACCGCATACGACTCATGAACACTGAAGCTTTCTTT.

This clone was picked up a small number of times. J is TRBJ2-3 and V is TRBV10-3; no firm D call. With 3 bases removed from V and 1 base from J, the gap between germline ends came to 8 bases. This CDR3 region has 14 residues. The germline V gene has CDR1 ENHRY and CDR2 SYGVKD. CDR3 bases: TGTGCCATCAGTGAATATGAGGGCACAGATACGCAGTATTTT. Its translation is CAISEYEGTDTQYF.

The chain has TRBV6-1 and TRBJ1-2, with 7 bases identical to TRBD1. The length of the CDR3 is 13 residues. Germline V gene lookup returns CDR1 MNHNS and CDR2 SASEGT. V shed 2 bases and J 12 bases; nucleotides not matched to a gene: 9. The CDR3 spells CASSERDSGSHTF. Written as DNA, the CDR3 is TGTGCCAGCAGTGAAAGGGACAGCGGCTCTCACACCTTC.

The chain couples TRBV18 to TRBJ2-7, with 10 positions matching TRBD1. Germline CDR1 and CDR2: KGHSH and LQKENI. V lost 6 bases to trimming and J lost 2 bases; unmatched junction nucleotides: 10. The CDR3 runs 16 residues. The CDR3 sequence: CASSLNPGTGAYEQYF. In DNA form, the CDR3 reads TGTGCCAGCTCCCTGAACCCCGGGACAGGGGCCTACGAGCAGTACTTC.

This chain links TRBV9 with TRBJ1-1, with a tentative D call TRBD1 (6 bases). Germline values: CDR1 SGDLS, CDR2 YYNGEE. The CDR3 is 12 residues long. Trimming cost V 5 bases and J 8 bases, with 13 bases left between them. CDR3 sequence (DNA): TGTGCCAGCAGACAGAGGGGGACGGAAGCTTTCTTT. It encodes CASRQRGTEAFF.

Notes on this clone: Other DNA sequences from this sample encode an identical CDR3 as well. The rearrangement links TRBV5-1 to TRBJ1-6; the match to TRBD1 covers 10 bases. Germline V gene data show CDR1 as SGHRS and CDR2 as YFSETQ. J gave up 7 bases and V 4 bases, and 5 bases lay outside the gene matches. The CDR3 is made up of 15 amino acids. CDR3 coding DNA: TGCGCCAGCAGCCTGGGACAGGGGATCAATTCACCCCTCCACTTT. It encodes CASSLGQGINSPLHF.

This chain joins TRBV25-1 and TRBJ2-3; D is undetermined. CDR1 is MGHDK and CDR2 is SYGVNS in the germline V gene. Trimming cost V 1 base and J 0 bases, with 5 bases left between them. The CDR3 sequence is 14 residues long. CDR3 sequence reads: CASSESQSTDTQYF. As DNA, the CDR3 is TGTGCCAGCAGTGAATCACAGAGCACAGATACGCAGTATTTT.

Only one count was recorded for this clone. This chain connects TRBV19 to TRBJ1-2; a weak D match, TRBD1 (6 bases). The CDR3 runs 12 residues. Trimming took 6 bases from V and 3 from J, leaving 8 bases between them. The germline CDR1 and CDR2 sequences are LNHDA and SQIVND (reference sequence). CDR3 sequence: CASRAGDYGYTF. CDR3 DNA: TGTGCCAGTAGGGCAGGGGACTATGGCTACACCTTC.

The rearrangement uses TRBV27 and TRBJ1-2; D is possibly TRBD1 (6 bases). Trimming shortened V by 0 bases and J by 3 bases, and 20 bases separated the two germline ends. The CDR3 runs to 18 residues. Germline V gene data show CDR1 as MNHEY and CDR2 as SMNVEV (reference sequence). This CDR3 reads CASSLSWRSSPGDYGYTF. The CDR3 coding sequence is TGTGCCAGCAGTTTATCTTGGCGGTCGTCCCCAGGGGACTATGGCTACACCTTC.

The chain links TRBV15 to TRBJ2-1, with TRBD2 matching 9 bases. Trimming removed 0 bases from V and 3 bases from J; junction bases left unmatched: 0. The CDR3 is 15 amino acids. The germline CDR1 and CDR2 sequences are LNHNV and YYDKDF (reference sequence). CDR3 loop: CATSRERGGYNEQFF. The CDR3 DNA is TGTGCCACCAGCAGAGAGCGGGGGGGCTACAATGAGCAGTTCTTC.